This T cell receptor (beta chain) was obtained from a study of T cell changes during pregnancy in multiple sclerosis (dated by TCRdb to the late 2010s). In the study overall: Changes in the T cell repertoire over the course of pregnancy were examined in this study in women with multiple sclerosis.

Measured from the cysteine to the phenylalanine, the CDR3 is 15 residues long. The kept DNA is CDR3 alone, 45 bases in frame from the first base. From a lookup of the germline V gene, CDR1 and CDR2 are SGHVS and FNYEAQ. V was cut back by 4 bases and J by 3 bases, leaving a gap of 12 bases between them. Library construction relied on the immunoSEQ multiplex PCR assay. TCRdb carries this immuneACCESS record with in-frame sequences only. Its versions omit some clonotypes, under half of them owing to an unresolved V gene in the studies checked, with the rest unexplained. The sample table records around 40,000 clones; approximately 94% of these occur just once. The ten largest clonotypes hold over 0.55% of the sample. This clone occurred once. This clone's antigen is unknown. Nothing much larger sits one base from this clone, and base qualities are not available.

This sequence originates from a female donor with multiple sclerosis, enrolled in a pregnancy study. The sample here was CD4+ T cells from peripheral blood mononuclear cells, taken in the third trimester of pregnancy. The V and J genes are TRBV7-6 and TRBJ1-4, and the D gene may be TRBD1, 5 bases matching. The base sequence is TGTGCCAGCAGCTCGGACATAAGGTCTAATGAAAAACTGTTTTTT. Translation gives CASSSDIRSNEKLFF.